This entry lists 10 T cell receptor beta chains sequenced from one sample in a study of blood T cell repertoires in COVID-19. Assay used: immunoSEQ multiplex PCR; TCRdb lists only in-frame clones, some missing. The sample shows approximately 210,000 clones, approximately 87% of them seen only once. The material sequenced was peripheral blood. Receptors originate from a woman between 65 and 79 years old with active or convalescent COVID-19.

The CDR3: CAISETRSTRQGIDTEAFF. DNA of the CDR3: TGTGCCATCAGTGAGACACGATCAACCCGTCAGGGTATTGACACTGAAGCTTTCTTT. This chain links TRBV10-3 with TRBJ1-1; TRBD1 might be the D (5 bases). This CDR3 has 19 amino acids. Trimming shortened V by 2 bases and J by 3 bases, and 25 bases separated the two germline ends. Germline values: CDR1 ENHRY, CDR2 SYGVKD.

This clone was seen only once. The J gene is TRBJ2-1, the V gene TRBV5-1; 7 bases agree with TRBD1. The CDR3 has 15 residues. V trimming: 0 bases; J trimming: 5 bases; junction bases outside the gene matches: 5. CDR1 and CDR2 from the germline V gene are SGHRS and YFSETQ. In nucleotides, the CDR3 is TGCGCCAGCAGCTTGGGGGACAGTCCCCACAATGAGCAGTTCTTC. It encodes CASSLGDSPHNEQFF.

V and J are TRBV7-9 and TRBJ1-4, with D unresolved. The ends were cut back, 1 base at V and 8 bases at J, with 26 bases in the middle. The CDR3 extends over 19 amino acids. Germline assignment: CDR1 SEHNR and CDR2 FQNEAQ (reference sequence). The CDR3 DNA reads TGTGCCAGCAGCTTAGGCACAGCCTGGTCGCGGGCGAGTGGAGAAAAACTGTTTTTT. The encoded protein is CASSLGTAWSRASGEKLFF.

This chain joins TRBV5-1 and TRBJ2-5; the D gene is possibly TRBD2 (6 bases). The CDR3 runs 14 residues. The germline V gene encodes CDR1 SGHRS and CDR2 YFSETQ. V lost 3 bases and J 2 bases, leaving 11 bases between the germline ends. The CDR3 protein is CASSSGLGQETQYF. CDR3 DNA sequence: TGCGCCAGCAGCTCGGGACTGGGTCAAGAGACCCAGTACTTC.

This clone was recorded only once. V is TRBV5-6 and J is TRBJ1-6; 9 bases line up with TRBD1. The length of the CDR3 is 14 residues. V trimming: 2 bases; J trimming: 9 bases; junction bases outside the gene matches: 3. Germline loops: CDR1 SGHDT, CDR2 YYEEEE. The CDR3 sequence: CASSFGTGPSPLHF. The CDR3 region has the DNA TGTGCCAGCAGCTTCGGGACAGGGCCTTCACCCCTCCACTTT.

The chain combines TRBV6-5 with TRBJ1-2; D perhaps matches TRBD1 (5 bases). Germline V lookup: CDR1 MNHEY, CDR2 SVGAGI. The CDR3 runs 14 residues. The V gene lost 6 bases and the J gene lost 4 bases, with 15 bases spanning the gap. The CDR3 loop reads CASSNTGTGYGYTF. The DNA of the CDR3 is TGTGCCAGCAGCAACACAGGAACGGGCTATGGCTACACCTTC.

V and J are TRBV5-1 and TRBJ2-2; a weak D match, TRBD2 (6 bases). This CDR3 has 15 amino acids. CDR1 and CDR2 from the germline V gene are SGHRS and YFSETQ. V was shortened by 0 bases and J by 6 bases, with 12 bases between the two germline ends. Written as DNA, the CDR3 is TGCGCCAGCAGCTTGGTCTCCGGGGAGGCCGGGGAGCTGTTTTTT. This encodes CASSLVSGEAGELFF.

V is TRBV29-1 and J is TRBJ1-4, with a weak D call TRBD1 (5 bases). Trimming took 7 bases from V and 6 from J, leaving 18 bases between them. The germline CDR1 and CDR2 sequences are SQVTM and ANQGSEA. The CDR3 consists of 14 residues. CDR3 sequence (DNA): TGCAGCGCCCAGGTCCAGACAGCTCATGAAAAACTGTTTTTT. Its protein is CSAQVQTAHEKLFF.

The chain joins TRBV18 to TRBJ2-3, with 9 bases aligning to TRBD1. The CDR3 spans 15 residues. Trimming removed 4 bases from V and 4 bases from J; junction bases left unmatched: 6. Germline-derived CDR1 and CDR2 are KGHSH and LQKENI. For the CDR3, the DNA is TGTGCCAGCTCACGAGGACAGGGGACCGCAGATACGCAGTATTTT. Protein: CASSRGQGTADTQYF.

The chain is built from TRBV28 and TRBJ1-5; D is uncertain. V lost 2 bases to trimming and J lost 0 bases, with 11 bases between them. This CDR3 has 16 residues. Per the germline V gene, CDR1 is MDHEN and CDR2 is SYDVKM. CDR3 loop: CASSLAWSNSNQPQHF. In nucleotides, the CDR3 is TGTGCCAGCAGTTTAGCTTGGTCTAATAGCAATCAGCCCCAGCATTTT.